The rows below give T cell receptor beta chains drawn from one sample of a study of cytomegalovirus exposure and HLA in healthy donors. The data were produced by immunoSEQ multiplex PCR, yet TCRdb's version contains in-frame clones alone and is incomplete. Here the sample spans roughly 200,000 clones, roughly four fifths being singletons. Sequenced material: PBMCs. These receptor sequences come from a man aged 45 to 65 in good health and CMV-seronegative. Both conserved end residues are part of each CDR3. Each record gives: V gene, D gene, clone size, J gene, CDR3 DNA, CDR3 protein. D genes are given only for firm matches. Clone size, where shown, is once, few, many, or a class for clones that have expanded.

V: TRBV7-3
D: TRBD2
size: -
J: TRBJ2-3
DNA: TGTGCCAGCAGCTTAACTAGCGGGGGGCCAGCCAGAGATACGCAGTATTTT
CDR3: CASSLTSGGPARDTQYF

V: TRBV29-1
D: -
size: -
J: TRBJ2-7
DNA: TGCAGCGTCCGGGACAACCCCTACGAGCAGTACTTC
CDR3: CSVRDNPYEQYF

V: TRBV5-6
D: TRBD1
size: -
J: TRBJ2-7
DNA: TGTGCCAGCAGCCTGCTTGGACAGGGGTGGCACGAGCAGTACTTC
CDR3: CASSLLGQGWHEQYF

V: TRBV7-3
D: -
size: -
J: TRBJ2-3
DNA: TGTGCCAGCAGCTTAATGGGGCTAGTAGCAGATACGCAGTATTTT
CDR3: CASSLMGLVADTQYF

V: TRBV19
D: TRBD1
size: -
J: TRBJ1-5
DNA: TGTGCCAGTAGTATGAGGGCAGGGGGCTTAAATCAGCCCCAGCATTTT
CDR3: CASSMRAGGLNQPQHF

V: TRBV14
D: TRBD1
size: -
J: TRBJ2-3
DNA: TGTGCCAGCAGCCAATGGACAGGGGGCGATTTCTCAGATACGCAGTATTTT
CDR3: CASSQWTGGDFSDTQYF

V: TRBV6-5
D: TRBD2
size: few
J: TRBJ2-5
DNA: TGTGCCAGCAGTACCGGGACTAGAAATAGGGCCCAGTACTTC
CDR3: CASSTGTRNRAQYF

V: TRBV2
D: TRBD1
size: -
J: TRBJ1-2
DNA: TGTGCCAGCAGGACCCCGACAGGGCCTTATGGCTACACCTTC
CDR3: CASRTPTGPYGYTF

V: TRBV20-1
D: -
size: -
J: TRBJ1-5
DNA: TGCAGTGCAAAGGGAGAGCCCCAGCATTTT
CDR3: CSAKGEPQHF

V: TRBV6-5
D: -
size: few
J: TRBJ1-2
DNA: TGTGCCAGCAGTCGGGCGGGGGGGAAGGGGTATGGCTACACCTTC
CDR3: CASSRAGGKGYGYTF

V: TRBV6-6
D: -
size: -
J: TRBJ2-7
DNA: TGTGCCAGCAGTTACTCTGCAGGGGAGACCTACGAGCAGTACTTC
CDR3: CASSYSAGETYEQYF

V: TRBV4-3
D: -
size: -
J: TRBJ1-3
DNA: TGCGCCAGCAGCCAAGATGTAATCCGACAGGTTGGACTCTCTGGAAACACCATATATTTT
CDR3: CASSQDVIRQVGLSGNTIYF

V: TRBV7-2
D: -
size: once
J: TRBJ2-3
DNA: TGTGCCAGCAGCCGGGGACTAGGGGGCGGTGAGACGCAGTATTTT
CDR3: CASSRGLGGGETQYF

V: TRBV27
D: TRBD2
size: -
J: TRBJ2-1
DNA: TGTGCCAGCAGTAAACTAGCGAGCTCCTACAATGAGCAGTTCTTC
CDR3: CASSKLASSYNEQFF

V: TRBV11-2
D: TRBD1
size: once
J: TRBJ2-1
DNA: TGTGCCAGCAGCTTAGACCGGACAGGGTACAATGAGCAGTTCTTC
CDR3: CASSLDRTGYNEQFF

V: TRBV18
D: TRBD1
size: -
J: TRBJ2-1
DNA: TGTGCCAGCTCCCGGGACAGTTCCTACAATGAGCAGTTCTTC
CDR3: CASSRDSSYNEQFF

V: TRBV29-1
D: -
size: -
J: TRBJ2-2
DNA: TGCAGCGTTGTGGCAGGGATAAACACCGGGGAGCTGTTTTTT
CDR3: CSVVAGINTGELFF

V: TRBV19
D: TRBD2
size: -
J: TRBJ2-2
DNA: TGTGCCAGTAGTATTTTAAGTTCTAGCGGGAGGGGCGGGGAGCTGTTTTTT
CDR3: CASSILSSSGRGGELFF

V: TRBV7-3
D: TRBD2
size: -
J: TRBJ2-2
DNA: TGTGCCAGCAGCTTAAAGGCGACTAGCGGGAACTCGAACACCGGGGAGCTGTTTTTT
CDR3: CASSLKATSGNSNTGELFF

V: TRBV29-1
D: TRBD1
size: -
J: TRBJ1-2
DNA: TGCAGCGTAACGTTAGGGACAGGGTTTGGCTACACCTTC
CDR3: CSVTLGTGFGYTF

V: TRBV19
D: TRBD1
size: once
J: TRBJ1-1
DNA: TGTGCCAGTAGCCGGGACAGGAACACTGAAGCTTTCTTT
CDR3: CASSRDRNTEAFF

V: TRBV7-6
D: -
size: -
J: TRBJ2-7
DNA: TGTGCCAGCAGCTTACTGGAGGCAGGGGGGCACGAGCAGTACTTC
CDR3: CASSLLEAGGHEQYF

V: TRBV6-5
D: -
size: few
J: TRBJ1-6
DNA: TGTGCCAGCAACCCGCGGGCAGCTACACCCCTCCACTTT
CDR3: CASNPRAATPLHF

V: TRBV7-2
D: TRBD2
size: -
J: TRBJ2-7
DNA: TGTGCCAGCAGCTCAGGACTAGCGGGAGTATCTGGAGAGCAGTACTTC
CDR3: CASSSGLAGVSGEQYF

V: TRBV23-1
D: -
size: -
J: TRBJ1-1
DNA: TGCGCCAGCAGTCAATCGAGAGGGGGGGTTGCCACTGAAGCTTTCTTT
CDR3: CASSQSRGGVATEAFF

V: TRBV7-9
D: TRBD2
size: -
J: TRBJ2-5
DNA: TGTGCCAGCAGCTTAGCGTATATTCTAGCGGGAGAGACCCAGTACTTC
CDR3: CASSLAYILAGETQYF

V: TRBV5-1
D: -
size: -
J: TRBJ1-2
DNA: TGCGCCAGCAGCGGAGGGATATCTAACTATGGCTACACCTTC
CDR3: CASSGGISNYGYTF

V: TRBV2
D: -
size: -
J: TRBJ1-2
DNA: TGTGCCAGCAGGACCAGGTTGGGGGCTATCGGAGATGGCTACACCTTC
CDR3: CASRTRLGAIGDGYTF

V: TRBV7-6
D: TRBD1
size: -
J: TRBJ2-2
DNA: TGTGCCAGCAGACCAACAGGGGGCAACACCGGGGAGCTGTTTTTT
CDR3: CASRPTGGNTGELFF

V: TRBV6-4
D: -
size: -
J: TRBJ1-6
DNA: TGTGCCAGCAGCCAGACAGGCCGGTCACCCCTCCACTTT
CDR3: CASSQTGRSPLHF

V: TRBV15
D: TRBD1
size: -
J: TRBJ1-2
DNA: TGTGCCACCAGCAGTAGAACAGGGGACGGCTACACCTTC
CDR3: CATSSRTGDGYTF

V: TRBV5-4
D: TRBD2
size: -
J: TRBJ2-1
DNA: TGTGCCAGCAGCTTTCAACTAGCGGGTGTCAATGAGCAGTTCTTC
CDR3: CASSFQLAGVNEQFF

V: TRBV23-1
D: -
size: -
J: TRBJ1-5
DNA: TGCGCCAGCTCGGGGGGGAGTTACAGGGTTAGCAATCAGCCCCAGCATTTT
CDR3: CASSGGSYRVSNQPQHF

V: TRBV4-3
D: -
size: -
J: TRBJ2-7
DNA: TGCGCCAGCAGCCAAGGGGGGCGTCCCTACGAGCAGTACTTC
CDR3: CASSQGGRPYEQYF

V: TRBV9
D: -
size: -
J: TRBJ2-7
DNA: TGTGCCAGCAGCGTAGCGGACAGCAAAACCTACGAGCAGTACTTC
CDR3: CASSVADSKTYEQYF

V: TRBV7-3
D: TRBD2
size: -
J: TRBJ2-3
DNA: TGTGCCAGCAGCTTAACACGGACTAGCGGTACTAGCACAGATACGCAGTATTTT
CDR3: CASSLTRTSGTSTDTQYF

V: TRBV5-1
D: -
size: once
J: TRBJ2-5
DNA: TGCGCCAGCAGCTTGGGGCCAGGGATGCAAGAGACCCAGTACTTC
CDR3: CASSLGPGMQETQYF

V: TRBV5-4
D: TRBD1
size: -
J: TRBJ2-2
DNA: TGTGCCAGCAGCTCGATGACAGGGGCCGTGGAGCTGTTTTTT
CDR3: CASSSMTGAVELFF

V: TRBV6-6
D: -
size: once
J: TRBJ2-7
DNA: TGTGCCAGCAGTAATAACCGAGCCGAGCAGTACTTC
CDR3: CASSNNRAEQYF

V: TRBV7-8
D: TRBD2
size: -
J: TRBJ2-2
DNA: TGTGCCAGCAGCTACGGACTAGCGGGGGGGCCGGGGAGCACCGGGGAGCTGTTTTTT
CDR3: CASSYGLAGGPGSTGELFF

V: TRBV27
D: TRBD1
size: -
J: TRBJ2-2
DNA: TGTGCCAGCAGTTTCAGTTCAGGGGGAACCGGGGAGCTGTTTTTT
CDR3: CASSFSSGGTGELFF

V: TRBV10-3
D: TRBD1
size: -
J: TRBJ1-5
DNA: TGTGCCATCAGGAGGGACAGGGGTCAGCCCCAGCATTTT
CDR3: CAIRRDRGQPQHF

V: TRBV2
D: -
size: -
J: TRBJ1-2
DNA: TGTGCCAGCAGTGAAATTAAGAGCGACTATGGCTACACCTTC
CDR3: CASSEIKSDYGYTF

V: TRBV7-2
D: -
size: -
J: TRBJ2-3
DNA: TGTGCCAGCAGCCCAAATTCACACACAGATACGCAGTATTTT
CDR3: CASSPNSHTDTQYF

V: TRBV6-5
D: TRBD1
size: -
J: TRBJ1-6
DNA: TGTGCCAGCAGTCGACAGGGAGTTAATTCACCCCTCCACTTT
CDR3: CASSRQGVNSPLHF

V: TRBV19
D: -
size: -
J: TRBJ1-2
DNA: TGTGCCAGTAGTTCGGAGGGTTCGTCGGTCTCCTATGGCTACACCTTC
CDR3: CASSSEGSSVSYGYTF

V: TRBV11-2
D: -
size: -
J: TRBJ2-1
DNA: TGTGCCAGCAGCCCACTGAGTGAGCAGTTCTTC
CDR3: CASSPLSEQFF

V: TRBV7-9
D: TRBD1
size: -
J: TRBJ2-7
DNA: TGTGCCAGCAGCTTGAGTGGGACAGGGGGGTACGAGCAGTACTTC
CDR3: CASSLSGTGGYEQYF

V: TRBV28
D: TRBD1
size: -
J: TRBJ2-6
DNA: TGTGCCAGCAGTTTAGGGACAGGGGGCTCTGGGGCCAACGTCCTGACTTTC
CDR3: CASSLGTGGSGANVLTF

V: TRBV5-1
D: TRBD2
size: -
J: TRBJ2-1
DNA: TGCGCCAGCAGCCCCGTAGCGGGAGGTTACAATGAGCAGTTCTTC
CDR3: CASSPVAGGYNEQFF

V: TRBV6-1
D: TRBD1
size: once
J: TRBJ1-4
DNA: TGTGCCAGCAGCCTGGGACAGGGAAGCGAAAAACTGTTTTTT
CDR3: CASSLGQGSEKLFF

V: TRBV5-1
D: TRBD2
size: -
J: TRBJ2-2
DNA: TGCGCCAGCAGCCCGGGACTAGCGGGGGCTCGGTTAAACACCGGGGAGCTGTTTTTT
CDR3: CASSPGLAGARLNTGELFF

V: TRBV7-2
D: TRBD2
size: -
J: TRBJ2-3
DNA: TGTGCCAGCAGCTTAAGGCAGGGAGGGAGGTCCGATACGCAGTATTTT
CDR3: CASSLRQGGRSDTQYF